The next 16 T cell receptor beta chains were all read from a single sample in a study of blood T cell repertoires in COVID-19. TCRdb's copy holds only in-frame clones and misses some; the assay was immunoSEQ multiplex PCR. Here the sample spans 25,000 to 30,000 clones, around 89% being singletons. The sample was peripheral blood. These receptors were obtained from a human donor in a cohort sampled during active COVID-19.

The chain combines TRBV7-3 with TRBJ1-6; D gene unclear. The germline V gene encodes CDR1 SGHTA and CDR2 FQGTGA. Trimming removed 4 bases at V and 5 bases at J, with 12 bases between. CDR3 length: 15 amino acids. The CDR3, as DNA: TGTGCCAGCAGCTCCAGCGGAGGAGATAATTCACCCCTCCACTTT. This sequence encodes CASSSSGGDNSPLHF.

The chain links TRBV6-5 to TRBJ2-5; 7 positions agree with TRBD2. CDR3 size: 13 residues. Germline lookup yields CDR1 MNHEY and CDR2 SVGAGI. V shed 7 bases and J 3 bases; nucleotides not matched to a gene: 5. The CDR3 sequence: CASTPTSEETQYF. The CDR3 nucleotides are TGTGCCAGCACCCCTACTAGCGAAGAGACCCAGTACTTC.

The CDR3: CATSDTSYDTGELFF. DNA of the CDR3: TGTGCCACCAGTGACACTAGCTACGACACCGGGGAGCTGTTTTTT. This chain links TRBV24-1 with TRBJ2-2; D may be TRBD2 (6 bases). Per the germline V gene, CDR1 is KGHDR and CDR2 is SFDVKD. V was clipped by 4 bases and J by 3 bases, with 11 bases between them. The CDR3 covers 15 residues.

The chain employs TRBV19 and TRBJ2-2; D not resolved. V gave up 7 bases and J gave up 8 bases, with 11 bases separating them. The CDR3 covers 12 residues. The germline V gene has CDR1 LNHDA and CDR2 SQIVND (reference sequence). Written as DNA, the CDR3 is TGTGCCAGTATGGGTAGCCCTGGGGAGCTGTTTTTT. As protein: CASMGSPGELFF.

The chain carries TRBV21-1 and TRBJ2-5; TRBD1 was called by the table and not checked on the DNA. TRBV21-1 is an annotated pseudogene. The length of the CDR3 is 18 residues. The CDR3 DNA sequence: TGTGCCAGCAGCGAAGGACCCTTTAATGTGCAGGGTCGGGAGACCCAGTACTTC. Residues: CASSEGPFNVQGRETQYF.

The CDR3: CASSLVSGGTGANVLTF. The CDR3, as DNA: TGTGCCAGCAGCTTAGTATCCGGGGGGACTGGGGCCAACGTCCTGACTTTC. The V gene is TRBV7-9, the J gene TRBJ2-6, with TRBD2 matching 7 bases. CDR1 and CDR2 from the germline V gene are SEHNR and FQNEAQ (reference sequence). Trimming removed 1 base from V and 2 bases from J; junction bases left unmatched: 5. The CDR3 extends over 17 amino acids.

The chain recombines TRBV5-6 with TRBJ2-1; no firm D call. Germline lookup yields CDR1 SGHDT and CDR2 YYEEEE. Trimming removed 0 bases at V and 4 bases at J, with 11 bases between. The CDR3 has 15 residues. For the CDR3, the DNA is TGTGCCAGCAGCTTGGGAGTGCGGTTGTACAATGAGCAGTTCTTC. Translation gives CASSLGVRLYNEQFF.

The V call is TRBV4-2, the J call TRBJ1-5, with 7 nucleotides matching TRBD1. Germline values: CDR1 LGHNA, CDR2 YNFKEQ. V shed 5 bases and J 7 bases; nucleotides not matched to a gene: 11. The CDR3 runs 15 residues. The CDR3 region has the DNA TGTGCCAGCAGCGCAAAACAGGGGCAGGGGCAGCCCCAGCATTTT. Its protein product is CASSAKQGQGQPQHF.

This chain links TRBV6-5 with TRBJ2-7, with D maybe TRBD1 (6 bases). V was pared by 5 bases and J by 4 bases, with 18 bases between. There are 15 residues in the CDR3. Germline CDR1 and CDR2: MNHEY and SVGAGI. The CDR3 coding sequence is TGTGCCAGCAGTCGTCTGTTGGGGGCGATATACGAGCAGTACTTC. It is translated as CASSRLLGAIYEQYF.

This clone has just one count. This chain links TRBV28 with TRBJ2-7; a possible D gene is TRBD2 (6 bases). CDR3 size: 14 residues. Trimming removed 2 bases at V and 8 bases at J, with 16 bases between. Germline values: CDR1 MDHEN, CDR2 SYDVKM. This chain's CDR3 is CASSLEQAGTKQYF. The CDR3 nucleotides are TGTGCCAGCAGTTTAGAACAGGCGGGAACAAAGCAGTACTTC.

The rearrangement uses TRBV5-1 and TRBJ2-3; D call uncertain. Trimming removed 5 bases from V and 5 bases from J, with 12 bases in between. Germline lookup yields CDR1 SGHRS and CDR2 YFSETQ. The CDR3 spans 13 residues. The CDR3: CASRDQVRDTQYF. In DNA, the CDR3 is TGCGCCAGCAGGGATCAGGTCAGAGATACGCAGTATTTT.

The rearrangement joins TRBV15 to TRBJ1-5; tentatively, D is TRBD1 (6 bases). Germline loops: CDR1 LNHNV, CDR2 YYDKDF (reference sequence). V gave up 5 bases and J gave up 1 base, with 15 bases separating them. This CDR3 has 16 amino acids. The CDR3 DNA sequence: TGTGCCACCAGCGTAAGGGGGGGTGTGAGCAATCAGCCCCAGCATTTT. Translated: CATSVRGGVSNQPQHF. Filled out from reference TRBV15 and TRBJ1-5, the complete variable domain reads DAMVIQNPRYQVTQFGKPVTLSCSQTLNHNVMYWYQQKSSQAPKLLFHYYDKDFNNEADTPDNFQSRRPNTSFCFLDIRSPGLGDTAMYLCATSVRGGVSNQPQHFGDGTRLSIL.

The rearrangement links TRBV6-2 or TRBV6-3 to TRBJ1-2, with D possibly matching TRBD1 (6 bases). The CDR3 totals 16 residues. V was shortened by 7 bases and J by 4 bases, with 22 bases between the two germline ends. Germline V CDR1 and CDR2: MNHEY, SVGEGT. Here the CDR3 reads CASNPGQGTHFYGYTF. Here the CDR3 DNA reads TGTGCCAGCAACCCGGGACAAGGGACACATTTCTATGGCTACACCTTC.

V gene TRBV25-1 combines with J gene TRBJ2-1, with 7 bases lining up with TRBD1. The CDR3 contains 16 residues. V lost 4 bases to trimming and J lost 5 bases; unmatched junction nucleotides: 11. Germline CDR1 MGHDK, CDR2 SYGVNS. The CDR3 reads CASSGEQGPRNNEQFF. For the CDR3, the DNA is TGTGCCAGCAGTGGGGAACAGGGGCCTCGCAACAATGAGCAGTTCTTC.

This chain connects TRBV30 to TRBJ1-2; D perhaps matches TRBD1 (6 bases). The germline CDR1 and CDR2 sequences are GTSNPN and SVGIG (reference sequence). CDR3 length: 10 residues. V lost 7 bases and J 13 bases, leaving 16 bases between the germline ends. CDR3 in amino acids: CASLGGRVTF. The CDR3 DNA follows: TGTGCCTCCTTGGGGGGGCGCGTCACCTTC.

The chain couples TRBV6-1 to TRBJ2-7; 9 nucleotides align to TRBD1. The CDR3 spans 18 residues. V was clipped by 0 bases and J by 0 bases; unmatched bases: 9. The germline V gene encodes CDR1 MNHNS and CDR2 SASEGT. Here the CDR3 DNA reads TGTGCCAGCAGTGAAGCGCTTCGGGGGACAGGGAGCTCCTACGAGCAGTACTTC. Protein product: CASSEALRGTGSSYEQYF.